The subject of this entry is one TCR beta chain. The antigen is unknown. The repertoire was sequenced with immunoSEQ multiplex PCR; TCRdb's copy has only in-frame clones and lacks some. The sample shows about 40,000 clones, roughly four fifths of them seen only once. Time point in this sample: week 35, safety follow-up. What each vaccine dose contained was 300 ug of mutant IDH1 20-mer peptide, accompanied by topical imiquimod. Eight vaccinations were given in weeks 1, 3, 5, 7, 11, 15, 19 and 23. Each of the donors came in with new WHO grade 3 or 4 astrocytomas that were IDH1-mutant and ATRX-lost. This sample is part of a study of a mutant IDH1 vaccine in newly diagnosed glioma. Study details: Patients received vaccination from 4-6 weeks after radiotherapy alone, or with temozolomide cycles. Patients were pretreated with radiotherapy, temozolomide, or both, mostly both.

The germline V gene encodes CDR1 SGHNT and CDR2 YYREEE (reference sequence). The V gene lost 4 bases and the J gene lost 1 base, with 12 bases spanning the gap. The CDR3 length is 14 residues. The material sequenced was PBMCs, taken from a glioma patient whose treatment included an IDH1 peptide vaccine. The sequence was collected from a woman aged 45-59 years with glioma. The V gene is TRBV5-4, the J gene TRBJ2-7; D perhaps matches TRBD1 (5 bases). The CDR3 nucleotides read TGTGCCAGCAGCCGAAGGCAGGGATCCTACGAGCAGTACTTC. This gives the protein CASSRRQGSYEQYF.